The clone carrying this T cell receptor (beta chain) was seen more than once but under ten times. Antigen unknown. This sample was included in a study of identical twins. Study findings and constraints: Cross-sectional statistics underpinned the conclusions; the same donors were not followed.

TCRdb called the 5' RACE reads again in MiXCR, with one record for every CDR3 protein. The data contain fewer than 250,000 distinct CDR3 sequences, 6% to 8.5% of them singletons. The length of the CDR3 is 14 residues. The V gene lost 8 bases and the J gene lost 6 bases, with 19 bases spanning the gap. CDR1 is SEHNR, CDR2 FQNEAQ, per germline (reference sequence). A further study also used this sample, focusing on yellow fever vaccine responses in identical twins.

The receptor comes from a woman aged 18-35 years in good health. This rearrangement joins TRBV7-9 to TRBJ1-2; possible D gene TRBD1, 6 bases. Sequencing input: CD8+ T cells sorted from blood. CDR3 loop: CASRTTGRVDGYTF. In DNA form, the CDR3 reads TGTGCCAGCCGTACCACAGGGCGGGTGGATGGCTACACCTTC.